Presented here are 18 T cell receptor beta chains from one specimen sequenced in a study of OX40 agonist ivuxolimab in advanced cancers. Using immunoSEQ multiplex PCR, the repertoire was profiled, and TCRdb retains in-frame clones only, with some absent. The sample lists about 78,000 clones; 85% to 95% were seen once. The specimen was CD4+ or CD8+ T cells sorted from blood, collected in a trial of the OX40 agonist ivuxolimab. The receptor set was obtained from an adult with an advanced solid tumor such as melanoma, head and neck, liver or kidney cancer.

J is TRBJ2-3 and V is TRBV11-2; D might be TRBD2 (6 bases). With 1 base removed from V and 4 bases from J, the gap between germline ends came to 6 bases. Germline loops: CDR1 SGHAT, CDR2 FQNNGV. The CDR3 spans 13 residues. The CDR3 DNA follows: TGTGCCAGCAGCTTAGGGGGGGCAGATACGCAGTATTTT. Protein sequence: CASSLGGADTQYF.

V and J are TRBV30 and TRBJ1-2; D might be TRBD1 (6 bases). V was trimmed by 0 bases and J by 7 bases, leaving 9 bases between them. Germline V lookup: CDR1 GTSNPN, CDR2 SVGIG (reference sequence). The CDR3 loop spans 12 amino acids. This CDR3 reads CAWSVSDSGYTF. In DNA form, the CDR3 reads TGTGCCTGGAGTGTGTCGGACAGTGGCTACACCTTC. Variable domain in full (rest from reference TRBV30 and TRBJ1-2): SQTIHQWPATLVQPVGSPLSLECTVEGTSNPNLYWYRQAAGRGLQLLFYSVGIGQISSEVPQNLSASRPQDRQFILSSKKLLLSDSGFYLCAWSVSDSGYTFGSGTRLTVV.

This chain links TRBV2 with TRBJ2-5; possible D gene TRBD2, 5 bases. Germline V lookup: CDR1 SNHLY, CDR2 FYNNEI. This CDR3 is built from 11 residues. V was shortened by 4 bases and J by 5 bases, with 5 bases between the two germline ends. The CDR3 nucleotides are TGTGCCAGCAGTGGGGAGGAGACCCAGTACTTC. Protein: CASSGEETQYF.

This clone was observed a single time. The rearrangement joins TRBV9 to TRBJ1-1; no firm D call. Trimming removed 4 bases from V and 0 bases from J, with 10 bases in between. The CDR3 is 14 residues long. Germline V gives CDR1 SGDLS, CDR2 YYNGEE. This chain's CDR3 is CASSPSGMNTEAFF. The CDR3 DNA reads as TGTGCCAGCAGCCCCTCGGGAATGAACACTGAAGCTTTCTTT.

The chain uses TRBV7-6 and TRBJ1-1; no reliable D call. V was trimmed by 5 bases and J by 1 base, leaving 14 bases between them. Germline V gene lookup returns CDR1 SGHVS and CDR2 FNYEAQ. This CDR3 spans 15 amino acids. CDR3 DNA: TGTGCCAGCAGCCCCGGCGGCGCGGGGAACACTGAAGCTTTCTTT. Amino acid sequence: CASSPGGAGNTEAFF.

The chain couples TRBV5-1 to TRBJ2-5; tentatively, D is TRBD1 (6 bases). This CDR3 has 16 residues. V lost 0 bases and J 1 base, leaving 13 bases between the germline ends. The germline CDR1 and CDR2 sequences are SGHRS and YFSETQ. This chain's CDR3 is CASSLGAGVGQETQYF. The CDR3 DNA reads TGCGCCAGCAGCTTGGGGGCAGGGGTGGGCCAAGAGACCCAGTACTTC.

This clone has only one observation. The chain recombines TRBV5-5 with TRBJ1-5, with a weak D call TRBD1 (5 bases). Germline CDR1 and CDR2: SGHKS and YYEKEE (reference sequence). The CDR3 length is 18 residues. The ends were cut back, 1 base at V and 2 bases at J, with 19 bases in the middle. The CDR3 sequence is CASSLFPQGSSGNQPQHF. CDR3 nucleotide sequence: TGTGCCAGCAGCTTGTTTCCCCAGGGTTCGTCGGGCAATCAGCCCCAGCATTTT.

CDR3 DNA: TGTGCCAGCAGTCCAACCACTCTGGGGAACACTGAAGCTTTCTTT. Its protein is CASSPTTLGNTEAFF. The chain uses TRBV6-4 and TRBJ1-1; D not resolved. CDR3 size: 15 residues. The V gene lost 5 bases and the J gene lost 1 base, with 14 bases spanning the gap. The germline V gene encodes CDR1 MRHNA and CDR2 SNTAGT.

The chain uses TRBV5-1 and TRBJ2-1; 12 nucleotides match TRBD2. This CDR3 has 15 residues. J lost 6 bases, V lost 4 bases, and 5 bases had no gene match. The germline V gene encodes CDR1 SGHRS and CDR2 YFSETQ. The CDR3 DNA follows: TGCGCCAGCAGCCTACTAGCGGGAGGTATCAATGAGCAGTTCTTC. This translates into CASSLLAGGINEQFF.

This CDR3 reads CSAARQGGYTF. The CDR3 DNA is TGCAGTGCTGCCCGTCAGGGAGGCTACACCTTC. The chain recombines TRBV20-1 with TRBJ1-2, with D possibly TRBD1 on 5 matching bases. CDR1 is DFQATT, CDR2 SNEGSKA, per germline (reference sequence). This CDR3 comprises 11 residues. V was cut by 5 bases and J by 8 bases, with 12 bases left in between.

This chain uses TRBV7-9 with TRBJ2-5; no clear D. Germline V CDR1 and CDR2: SEHNR, FQNEAQ (reference sequence). The CDR3 is 15 amino acids. V was trimmed by 5 bases and J by 1 base, leaving 14 bases between them. Written as DNA, the CDR3 is TGTGCCAGCAGCCCCCAGCCCCAACCCCAAGAGACCCAGTACTTC. This gives the protein CASSPQPQPQETQYF.

The chain employs TRBV5-1 and TRBJ2-1; D gene uncertain. Trimming removed 2 bases from V and 0 bases from J, with 12 bases in between. Germline V CDR1 and CDR2: SGHRS, YFSETQ. The CDR3 is 16 residues long. The CDR3 is CASSLPRVGSYNEQFF. CDR3 DNA sequence: TGCGCCAGCAGCTTACCCCGGGTGGGCTCCTACAATGAGCAGTTCTTC.

CDR3 region: CSLAPASNEQFF. CDR3 nucleotides: TGCAGTCTAGCCCCCGCTAGCAATGAGCAGTTCTTC. This sequence joins TRBV29-1 and TRBJ2-1; TRBD2 might be the D (5 bases). Germline assignment: CDR1 SQVTM and CDR2 ANQGSEA. CDR3 size: 12 residues.

CDR3 DNA: TGTGCCATCAGTGTGGGGACTAGCGTGGTCGATGAGCAGTTCTTC. Its protein product is CAISVGTSVVDEQFF. The chain uses TRBV10-3 and TRBJ2-1; 10 bases align to TRBD2. The CDR3 loop spans 15 amino acids. Losses at the gene ends were 4 bases for V and 8 bases for J; bases not matched to a gene: 8. Per the germline V gene, CDR1 is ENHRY and CDR2 is SYGVKD.

This clone was seen once. J is TRBJ2-5 and V is TRBV6-5; TRBD2 matches 12 bases. V dropped 0 bases and J dropped 7; count of bases not matched to a gene: 3. Germline CDR1 MNHEY, CDR2 SVGAGI. This CDR3 is 15 amino acids long. The CDR3 DNA is TGTGCCAGCAGTTACTCGCTAGCGGGGGGGCGGACCCAGTACTTC. Protein sequence: CASSYSLAGGRTQYF.

The V gene is TRBV7-8, the J gene TRBJ2-3; 7 bases are shared with TRBD2. This CDR3 spans 17 amino acids. V was clipped by 1 base and J by 0 bases; unmatched bases: 7. Per germline, CDR1 SGHVS and CDR2 FQNEAQ. CDR3: CASSLGASGSSTDTQYF. CDR3 DNA sequence: TGTGCCAGCAGCTTAGGGGCTAGCGGATCTAGCACAGATACGCAGTATTTT. The full variable domain, in which reference TRBV7-8 and TRBJ2-3 provide the parts outside the CDR3, is GAGVSQSPRYKVAKRGQDVALRCDPISGHVSLFWYQQALGQGPEFLTYFQNEAQLDKSGLPSDRFFAERPEGSVSTLKIQRTQQEDSAVYLCASSLGASGSSTDTQYFGPGTRLTVL.

This sequence joins TRBV19 and TRBJ2-1; a weak D match, TRBD1 (6 bases). Between the trimmed V and J ends, which lost 7 bases and 10 bases, there was a span of 20 bases. CDR1 is LNHDA, CDR2 SQIVND, per germline (reference sequence). This CDR3 has 14 residues. This chain's CDR3 is CASKGQGPRREQFF. The CDR3 coding sequence is TGTGCCAGTAAGGGCCAGGGGCCACGTAGGGAGCAGTTCTTC.

The chain recombines TRBV7-9 with TRBJ1-5; TRBD1 aligns across 10 bases. There are 16 residues in the CDR3. With 5 bases clipped from V and 1 base from J, the junction kept 5 bases outside the gene matches. Germline V gives CDR1 SEHNR, CDR2 FQNEAQ (reference sequence). The CDR3 region is CASSRQGAESNQPQHF. CDR3 DNA: TGTGCCAGCAGCCGACAGGGGGCCGAAAGCAATCAGCCCCAGCATTTT.